Following are 24 T cell receptor beta chains from one sample sequenced in a study of T cell responses to AZD1222 COVID-19 vaccine (dated by TCRdb to 2020 to 2022). The library was made by the immunoSEQ multiplex PCR assay. TCRdb stores this immuneACCESS table with in-frame sequences only. Part of the clones is absent; in the studies checked, under half of the shortfall reflects unresolved V genes, and no reason is known for the rest. The sample table holds more than 75,000 clones, of which 83% were seen once. The ten largest account for roughly 1.3% of the sample. Read against the paper, the sample's time point label means: about 28 days (+/-7) after the second vaccine dose. The sequencing here drew on peripheral blood, taken 28 days after the second AZD1222 dose. These receptor sequences come from an adult who received the AZD1222 COVID-19 vaccine.

The J gene is TRBJ1-6, the V gene TRBV7-9; 8 bases are shared with TRBD1. The trim removed 5 bases at V and 14 bases at J, leaving 11 bases unmatched. The CDR3 spans 14 residues. Germline values: CDR1 SEHNR, CDR2 FQNEAQ (reference sequence). CDR3 sequence (DNA): TGTGCCAGCAGCCCAGACAGGGGCTATATTACCCTCCACTTT. Translation gives CASSPDRGYITLHF.

J is TRBJ1-1 and V is TRBV9, with 9 bases identical to TRBD1. This CDR3 comprises 15 residues. Germline V gene lookup returns CDR1 SGDLS and CDR2 YYNGEE. V lost 0 bases to trimming and J lost 5 bases; unmatched junction nucleotides: 5. The CDR3 DNA reads as TGTGCCAGCAGCGTAGGGGACAGGGCCCCAACTGAAGCTTTCTTT. It codes for CASSVGDRAPTEAFF.

This sequence joins TRBV28 and TRBJ2-7, with 12 positions matching TRBD2. Unmatched junction bases numbered 7, after V lost 1 base and J lost 0 bases. This CDR3 has 18 amino acids. CDR1 MDHEN and CDR2 SYDVKM come from the germline V gene. The CDR3 protein is CASSLYLAGGRGSYEQYF. The CDR3 DNA is TGTGCCAGCAGTTTATATCTAGCGGGAGGGAGAGGCTCCTACGAGCAGTACTTC.

This chain joins TRBV30 and TRBJ2-1, with 16 positions matching TRBD2. The CDR3 covers 16 residues. Germline CDR1 GTSNPN, CDR2 SVGIG (reference sequence). V was pared by 3 bases and J by 2 bases, with 1 base of the junction left unmatched. Written as DNA, the CDR3 is TGTGCCTGGAGGGGGACTAGCGGGAGGGCCTACAATGAGCAGTTCTTC. This encodes CAWRGTSGRAYNEQFF.

V usage is TRBV6-1 and J usage is TRBJ1-1; 7 nucleotides match TRBD1. Trimming at V came to 6 bases and at J to 3 bases, leaving 10 bases not matched to a gene. Germline lookup yields CDR1 MNHNS and CDR2 SASEGT. This CDR3 is built from 15 residues. The CDR3 spells CASSFYRGADTEAFF. CDR3 in DNA: TGTGCCAGCAGCTTCTACAGGGGCGCGGACACTGAAGCTTTCTTT.

The chain has TRBV9 and TRBJ2-5; no clear D. CDR1 and CDR2 (germline): SGDLS, YYNGEE. The CDR3 spans 14 residues. Trimming took off 0 bases at V and 4 bases at J, with 10 bases between the two ends. Written as DNA, the CDR3 is TGTGCCAGCAGCGTAGCTCCGGTGGGAGAGACCCAGTACTTC. It translates to CASSVAPVGETQYF. Full variable domain (outside the CDR3, taken from reference TRBV9 and TRBJ2-5): DSGVTQTPKHLITATGQRVTLRCSPRSGDLSVYWYQQSLDQGLQFLIQYYNGEERAKGNILERFSAQQFPDLHSELNLSSLELGDSALYFCASSVAPVGETQYFGPGTRLLVL.

This chain connects TRBV9 to TRBJ2-2; D gene uncertain. Looked up from germline, CDR1 is SGDLS and CDR2 is YYNGEE. Trimming removed 0 bases from V and 6 bases from J, with 9 bases in between. The CDR3 spans 14 residues. The DNA for the CDR3 is TGTGCCAGCAGCGTAGGTCGGGTTGCCGGGGAGCTGTTTTTT. It translates to CASSVGRVAGELFF.

This chain connects TRBV2 to TRBJ2-7; TRBD2 matches 14 bases. The V segment lost 7 bases and the J segment 7 bases; nucleotides outside the gene matches: 6. The CDR3 has 14 amino acids. Germline-derived CDR1 and CDR2 are SNHLY and FYNNEI. The CDR3 reads CASTRLAGGDEQYF. In nucleotides, the CDR3 is TGTGCCAGCACCCGACTAGCGGGAGGGGATGAGCAGTACTTC.

The chain is built from TRBV5-4 and TRBJ2-1; 9 bases align to TRBD2. The germline gives CDR1 SGHNT, CDR2 YYREEE (reference sequence). The CDR3 runs to 16 residues. J gave up 4 bases and V 4 bases, and 9 bases lay outside the gene matches. The CDR3 protein is CASSPQGSGSYNEQFF. The CDR3 coding sequence is TGTGCCAGCAGCCCACAAGGTAGCGGGAGTTACAATGAGCAGTTCTTC.

The V call is TRBV11-3, the J call TRBJ1-1, with 8 bases aligning to TRBD1. The length of the CDR3 is 14 residues. With V trimmed by 5 bases and J by 6 bases, 8 bases remained unmatched. Germline CDR1 and CDR2: SGHNT and YENEEA. CDR3 region: CASSPRTGSPEAFF. CDR3 DNA: TGTGCCAGCAGCCCTCGGACAGGGAGTCCTGAAGCTTTCTTT. Full variable domain (missing parts from reference TRBV11-3 and TRBJ1-1): EAGVVQSPRYKIIEKKQPVAFWCNPISGHNTLYWYLQNLGQGPELLIRYENEEAVDDSQLPKDRFSAERLKGVDSTLKIQPAELGDSAVYLCASSPRTGSPEAFFGQGTRLTVV.

The CDR3 DNA reads TGCAGCGTGCCCCGCCCAGGGAATTCTGCTAACTATGGCTACACCTTC. Residues: CSVPRPGNSANYGYTF. The V gene is TRBV29-1, the J gene TRBJ1-2; tentatively, D is TRBD1 (5 bases). Germline-derived CDR1 and CDR2 are SQVTM and ANQGSEA. CDR3 size: 16 residues. Between the trimmed V and J ends, which lost 6 bases and 0 bases, there was a span of 20 bases.

The CDR3 nucleotides are TGTGCCAGCAGCTCGAGCGGGAGAGGGAATAATGAGCAGTTCTTC. It yields the protein CASSSSGRGNNEQFF. The chain couples TRBV7-3 to TRBJ2-1; 8 bases fit TRBD2. This CDR3 is built from 15 residues. Germline assignment: CDR1 SGHTA and CDR2 FQGTGA. Trimming at V came to 4 bases and at J to 7 bases, leaving 9 bases not matched to a gene.

The V gene is TRBV11-2, the J gene TRBJ2-5; D is ambiguous. The CDR3 consists of 15 residues. V lost 6 bases and J 0 bases, leaving 14 bases between the germline ends. Germline V gene data show CDR1 as SGHAT and CDR2 as FQNNGV. CDR3 protein: CASRHSMGYQETQYF. The CDR3 DNA reads as TGTGCCAGCAGACATTCTATGGGGTACCAAGAGACCCAGTACTTC. The full variable domain, with the rest looked up from reference TRBV11-2 and TRBJ2-5, is EAGVAQSPRYKIIEKRQSVAFWCNPISGHATLYWYQQILGQGPKLLIQFQNNGVVDDSQLPKDRFSAERLKGVDSTLKIQPAKLEDSAVYLCASRHSMGYQETQYFGPGTRLLVL.

The chain employs TRBV15 and TRBJ2-3, with TRBD2 matching 8 bases. CDR1 is LNHNV, CDR2 YYDKDF, per germline (reference sequence). CDR3 size: 17 residues. Trimming cost V 1 base and J 3 bases; bases outside gene matches: 9. The CDR3: CATSRGGGGQGTDTQYF. In DNA form, the CDR3 reads TGTGCCACCAGCAGAGGAGGCGGGGGGCAGGGAACAGATACGCAGTATTTT.

The rearrangement joins TRBV7-2 to TRBJ1-5, with a weak D call TRBD1 (5 bases). The CDR3 is 15 amino acids. Germline-derived CDR1 and CDR2 are SGHTA and FQGNSA. V dropped 0 bases and J dropped 7 bases, with 13 bases sitting between them. The chain's CDR3 is CASSLAGPVNQPQHF. Here the CDR3 DNA reads TGTGCCAGCAGCTTAGCGGGGCCAGTTAACCAGCCCCAGCATTTT.

The chain carries TRBV7-3 and TRBJ1-1, with D perhaps TRBD1 (5 bases). From germline, CDR1 is SGHTA and CDR2 FQGTGA. This CDR3 has 13 amino acids. With 4 bases removed from V and 1 base from J, the gap between germline ends came to 7 bases. The CDR3 region has the DNA TGTGCCAGCAGCTACGGGGGGAACACTGAAGCTTTCTTT. Translating gives CASSYGGNTEAFF.

The V and J genes are TRBV19 and TRBJ2-1; D is perhaps TRBD2 (6 bases). CDR3 length: 11 residues. Germline V gene lookup returns CDR1 LNHDA and CDR2 SQIVND (reference sequence). The ends were cut back, 3 bases at V and 10 bases at J, with 7 bases in the middle. The CDR3 DNA sequence: TGTGCCAGTAGTATCCTAGCGGAGCAGTTCTTC. As protein: CASSILAEQFF.

The chain has TRBV9 and TRBJ2-7; 10 bases fit TRBD1. Germline-derived CDR1 and CDR2 are SGDLS and YYNGEE. The CDR3 loop spans 14 amino acids. Unmatched junction bases numbered 4, after V lost 4 bases and J lost 3 bases. This CDR3 reads CASSLGQGGYEQYF. CDR3 DNA sequence: TGTGCCAGCAGCCTAGGACAGGGGGGCTACGAGCAGTACTTC. Full variable domain (missing parts from reference TRBV9 and TRBJ2-7): DSGVTQTPKHLITATGQRVTLRCSPRSGDLSVYWYQQSLDQGLQFLIQYYNGEERAKGNILERFSAQQFPDLHSELNLSSLELGDSALYFCASSLGQGGYEQYFGPGTRLTVT.

The chain joins TRBV6-2 or TRBV6-3 to TRBJ1-2; D might be TRBD1 (6 bases). Trimming removed 2 bases at V and 6 bases at J, with 16 bases between. Germline loops: CDR1 MNHEY, CDR2 SVGEGT. This CDR3 comprises 15 residues. As DNA, the CDR3 is TGTGCCAGCAGTTACCGCAATATGGGGGGCGATGGCTACACCTTC. Its protein product is CASSYRNMGGDGYTF.

The chain has TRBV7-2 and TRBJ2-7, with 12 bases fitting TRBD2. The CDR3 spans 17 residues. The V and J ends lost 3 bases and 5 bases, in that order; junction bases with no gene match: 11. Germline CDR1 and CDR2: SGHTA and FQGNSA. The DNA of the CDR3 is TGTGCCAGCAGCTTCCTCCGAGGACTAGCGGGGCCCCACGAGCAGTACTTC. This sequence encodes CASSFLRGLAGPHEQYF.

This chain connects TRBV30 to TRBJ1-1; D might be TRBD1 (5 bases). V lost 1 base and J lost 3, with 9 bases in between. CDR3 length: 13 amino acids. CDR1 is GTSNPN, CDR2 SVGIG, per germline (reference sequence). The CDR3 region has the DNA TGTGCCTGGAGTGATACAGGATACACTGAAGCTTTCTTT. Its translation is CAWSDTGYTEAFF.

This rearrangement joins TRBV5-1 to TRBJ1-2; tentatively, D is TRBD1 (6 bases). V lost 4 bases and J lost 1, with 11 bases in between. The length of the CDR3 is 14 residues. Germline V gene data show CDR1 as SGHRS and CDR2 as YFSETQ. The CDR3 DNA sequence: TGCGCCAGCAGCCCCCGGACAGATAACTATGGCTACACCTTC. Amino acid sequence: CASSPRTDNYGYTF.

This chain joins TRBV3-1 (or the pseudogene TRBV3-2) and TRBJ2-1; tentatively, D is TRBD2 (5 bases). V lost 2 bases to trimming and J lost 0 bases, with 14 bases between them. Germline-derived CDR1 and CDR2 are LGHDT and YNNKEL (reference sequence). This CDR3 contains 17 residues. In DNA, the CDR3 is TGTGCCAGCAGCCAACTCCCATTGGGGAGCTCCTACAATGAGCAGTTCTTC. Translating it yields CASSQLPLGSSYNEQFF.

The chain links TRBV11-2 to TRBJ2-3, with D possibly called TRBD1 or TRBD2 (6 bases each). The CDR3 is 17 amino acids. CDR1 SGHAT and CDR2 FQNNGV come from the germline V gene. The V gene lost 1 base and the J gene lost 2 bases, with 16 bases spanning the gap. In DNA, the CDR3 is TGTGCCAGCAGCTTAGGGCTCTCGGGGGCGTACACAGATACGCAGTATTTT. Protein sequence: CASSLGLSGAYTDTQYF.